Below, one T cell receptor (beta chain) is given with its context. TCRdb's table, derived via immunoSEQ multiplex PCR, lists solely in-frame clones and lacks some. The sample has 1,400,000 or so clones; approximately 98.5% are singletons. The CDR3 consists of 13 residues. CDR1 SGHDT and CDR2 YYEEEE come from the germline V gene. Trimming left V 5 bases short and J 6 bases short, with 14 bases between. This specimen belongs to a study of shared clonotypes between healthy human individuals. The split of CD4+ cells yielded CD45RA+ naive and CD45RA-negative memory subsets. This chain joins TRBV5-6 and TRBJ1-2; a weak D match, TRBD1 (5 bases). Sequencing used naive CD4+ T cells sorted from blood. The subset is: CD45RA+ positively selected. The clonotype originates from a man aged 25 to 40 in good health. The CDR3 loop is CASRKRGGNGYTF. DNA for the CDR3: TGTGCCAGCAGAAAACGGGGCGGGAATGGCTACACCTTC.